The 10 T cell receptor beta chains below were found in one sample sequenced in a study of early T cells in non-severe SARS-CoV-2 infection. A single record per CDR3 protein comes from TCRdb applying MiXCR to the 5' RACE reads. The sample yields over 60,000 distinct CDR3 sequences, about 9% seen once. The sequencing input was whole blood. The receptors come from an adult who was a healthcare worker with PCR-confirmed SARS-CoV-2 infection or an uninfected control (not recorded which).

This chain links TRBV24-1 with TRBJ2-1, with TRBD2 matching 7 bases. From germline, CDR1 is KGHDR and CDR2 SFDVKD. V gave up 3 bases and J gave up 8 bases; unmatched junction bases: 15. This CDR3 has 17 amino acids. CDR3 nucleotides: TGTGCCACCAGTGATGCCACCGGGACTACCGGGGCATATGAGCAGTTCTTC. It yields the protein CATSDATGTTGAYEQFF.

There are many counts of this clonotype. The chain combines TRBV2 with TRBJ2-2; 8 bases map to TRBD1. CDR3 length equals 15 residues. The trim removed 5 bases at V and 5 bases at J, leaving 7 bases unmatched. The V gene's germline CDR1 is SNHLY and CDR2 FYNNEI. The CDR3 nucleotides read TGTGCCAGCAGTCTCCAGGGGGCGCTGACCGGGGAGCTGTTTTTT. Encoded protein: CASSLQGALTGELFF.

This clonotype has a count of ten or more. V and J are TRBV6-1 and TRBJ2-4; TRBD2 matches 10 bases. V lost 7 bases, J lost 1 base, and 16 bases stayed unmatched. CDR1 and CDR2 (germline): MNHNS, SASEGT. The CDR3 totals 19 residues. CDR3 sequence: CASTLSGLAGVGAKNIQYF. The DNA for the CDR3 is TGTGCCAGCACCTTAAGTGGGCTAGCGGGAGTTGGGGCCAAAAACATTCAGTACTTC.

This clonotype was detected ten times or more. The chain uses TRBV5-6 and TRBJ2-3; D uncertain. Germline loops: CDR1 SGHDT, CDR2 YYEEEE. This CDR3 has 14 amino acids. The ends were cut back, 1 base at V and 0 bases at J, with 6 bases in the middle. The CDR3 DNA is TGTGCCAGCAGCTTGTTGCTGAGCACAGATACGCAGTATTTT. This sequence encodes CASSLLLSTDTQYF.

This CDR3 reads CASSPGLAKNIQYF. In nucleotides, the CDR3 is TGTGCCAGCAGTCCGGGTCTAGCCAAAAACATTCAGTACTTC. This chain joins TRBV12-3 or TRBV12-4 and TRBJ2-4; D is undetermined. This CDR3 spans 14 amino acids. Trimming cost V 5 bases and J 0 bases, with 8 bases left between them.

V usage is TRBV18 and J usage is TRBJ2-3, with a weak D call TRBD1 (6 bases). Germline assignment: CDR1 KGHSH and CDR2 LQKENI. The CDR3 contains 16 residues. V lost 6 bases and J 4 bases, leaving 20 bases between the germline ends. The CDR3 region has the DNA TGTGCCAGCTCGCAAGCTGACAGGAGAAGCTCAGATACGCAGTATTTT. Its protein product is CASSQADRRSSDTQYF.

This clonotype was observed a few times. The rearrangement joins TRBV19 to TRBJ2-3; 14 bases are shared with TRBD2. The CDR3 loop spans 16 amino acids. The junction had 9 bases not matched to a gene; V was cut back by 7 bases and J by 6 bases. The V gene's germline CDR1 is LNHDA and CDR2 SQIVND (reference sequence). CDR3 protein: CASNSPGTSGSDTQYF. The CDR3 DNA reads TGTGCCAGTAACTCTCCCGGGACTAGCGGGAGCGATACGCAGTATTTT.

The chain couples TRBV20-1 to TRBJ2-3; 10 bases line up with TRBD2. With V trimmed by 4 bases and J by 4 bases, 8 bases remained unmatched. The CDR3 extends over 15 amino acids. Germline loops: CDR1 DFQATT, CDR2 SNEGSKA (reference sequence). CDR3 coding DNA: TGCAGTGCTACGTCGGCTAGCGGGAGCGCAGATACGCAGTATTTT. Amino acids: CSATSASGSADTQYF.

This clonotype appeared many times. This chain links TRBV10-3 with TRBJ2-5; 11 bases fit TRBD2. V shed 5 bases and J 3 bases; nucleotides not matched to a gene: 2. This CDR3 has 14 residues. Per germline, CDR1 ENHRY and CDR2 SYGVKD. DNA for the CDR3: TGTGCCATCAGTCAGACTAGCGGGAAAGAGACCCAGTACTTC. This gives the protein CAISQTSGKETQYF.

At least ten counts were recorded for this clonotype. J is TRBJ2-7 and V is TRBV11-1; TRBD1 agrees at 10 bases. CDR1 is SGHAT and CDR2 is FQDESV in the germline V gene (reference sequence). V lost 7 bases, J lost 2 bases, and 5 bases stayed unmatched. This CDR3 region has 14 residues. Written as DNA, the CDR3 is TGTGCCAGCAAATGGGACAGGGGCCCCTACGAGCAGTACTTC. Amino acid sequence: CASKWDRGPYEQYF.